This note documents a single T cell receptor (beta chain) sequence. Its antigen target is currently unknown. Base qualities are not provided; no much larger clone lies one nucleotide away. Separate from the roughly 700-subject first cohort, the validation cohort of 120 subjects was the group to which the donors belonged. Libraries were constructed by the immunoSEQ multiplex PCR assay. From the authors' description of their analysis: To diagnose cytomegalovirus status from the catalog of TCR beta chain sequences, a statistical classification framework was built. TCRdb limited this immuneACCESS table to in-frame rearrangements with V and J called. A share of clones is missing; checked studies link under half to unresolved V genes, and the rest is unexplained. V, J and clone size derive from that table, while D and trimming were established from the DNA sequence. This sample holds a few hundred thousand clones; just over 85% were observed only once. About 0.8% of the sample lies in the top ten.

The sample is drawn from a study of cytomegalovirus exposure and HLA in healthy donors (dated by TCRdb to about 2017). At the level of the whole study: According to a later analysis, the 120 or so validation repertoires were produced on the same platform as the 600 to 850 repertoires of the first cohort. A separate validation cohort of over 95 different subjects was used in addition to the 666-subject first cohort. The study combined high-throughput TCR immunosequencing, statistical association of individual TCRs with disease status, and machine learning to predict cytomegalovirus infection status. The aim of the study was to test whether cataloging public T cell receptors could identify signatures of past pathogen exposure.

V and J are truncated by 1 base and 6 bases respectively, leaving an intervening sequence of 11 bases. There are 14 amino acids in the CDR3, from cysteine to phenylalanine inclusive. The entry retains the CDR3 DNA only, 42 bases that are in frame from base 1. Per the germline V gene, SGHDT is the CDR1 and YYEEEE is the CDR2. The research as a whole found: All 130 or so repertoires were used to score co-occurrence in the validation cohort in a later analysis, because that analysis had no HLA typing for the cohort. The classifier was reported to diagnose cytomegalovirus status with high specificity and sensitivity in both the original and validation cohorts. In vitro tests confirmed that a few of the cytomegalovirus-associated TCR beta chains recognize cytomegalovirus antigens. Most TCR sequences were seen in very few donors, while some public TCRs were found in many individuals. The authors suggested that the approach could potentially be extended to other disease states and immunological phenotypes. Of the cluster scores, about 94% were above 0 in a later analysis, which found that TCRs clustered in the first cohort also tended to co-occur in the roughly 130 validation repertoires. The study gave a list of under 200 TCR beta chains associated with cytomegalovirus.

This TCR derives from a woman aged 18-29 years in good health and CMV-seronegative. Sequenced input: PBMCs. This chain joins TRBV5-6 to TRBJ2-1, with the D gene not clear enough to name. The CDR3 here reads CASSLSRVINEQFF. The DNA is TGTGCCAGCAGCTTGAGTAGAGTAATCAATGAGCAGTTCTTC.